This passage covers 4 T cell receptor beta chains from one sample sequenced in a study of blood T cells in healthy people across ages. A J-beta primer mix and a sample-barcoded 5' primer were used in a second PCR of about 7 to 12 cycles. MiXCR, run by TCRdb on the 5' RACE reads, gives a single entry per CDR3 protein. The sample lists hundreds of thousands of distinct CDR3 sequences; around 46% were seen once. The sequencing sample was made of blood. The receptors come from a young man in good health.

The chain carries TRBV7-9 and TRBJ2-4, with a possible D match to TRBD2 (6 bases). CDR1 is SEHNR and CDR2 is FQNEAQ in the germline V gene (reference sequence). Trimming took 2 bases from V and 3 from J, leaving 11 bases between them. The CDR3 is made up of 15 amino acids. CDR3: CASSLNEGGKNIQYF. Here the CDR3 DNA reads TGTGCCAGCAGCTTAAACGAGGGAGGCAAAAACATTCAGTACTTC.

The chain is built from TRBV18 and TRBJ1-6; the D gene is possibly TRBD1 (5 bases). CDR3 length: 15 residues. V lost 3 bases to trimming and J lost 10 bases, with 16 bases between them. The germline CDR1 and CDR2 sequences are KGHSH and LQKENI. For the CDR3, the DNA is TGTGCCAGCTCACCGGGGCGGGGCTCAGGATCACCCCTCCACTTT. This encodes CASSPGRGSGSPLHF.

This clonotype was observed a handful of times. The chain employs TRBV27 and TRBJ2-7, with 9 bases lining up with TRBD2. In germline, CDR1 is MNHEY, CDR2 SMNVEV (reference sequence). V gave up 2 bases and J gave up 3 bases; unmatched junction bases: 5. The CDR3 is 15 residues long. CDR3 residues: CASSLSASGVYEQYF. The DNA of the CDR3 is TGTGCCAGCAGTTTAAGTGCTAGCGGGGTCTACGAGCAGTACTTC.

The chain carries TRBV2 and TRBJ2-1, with TRBD2 matching 8 bases. Germline CDR1 and CDR2: SNHLY and FYNNEI. Trimming at V came to 2 bases and at J to 7 bases, leaving 4 bases not matched to a gene. CDR3 size: 14 residues. CDR3 amino acids: CASSEPLAGNEQFF. The CDR3 DNA follows: TGTGCCAGCAGTGAACCCTTAGCGGGGAATGAGCAGTTCTTC.